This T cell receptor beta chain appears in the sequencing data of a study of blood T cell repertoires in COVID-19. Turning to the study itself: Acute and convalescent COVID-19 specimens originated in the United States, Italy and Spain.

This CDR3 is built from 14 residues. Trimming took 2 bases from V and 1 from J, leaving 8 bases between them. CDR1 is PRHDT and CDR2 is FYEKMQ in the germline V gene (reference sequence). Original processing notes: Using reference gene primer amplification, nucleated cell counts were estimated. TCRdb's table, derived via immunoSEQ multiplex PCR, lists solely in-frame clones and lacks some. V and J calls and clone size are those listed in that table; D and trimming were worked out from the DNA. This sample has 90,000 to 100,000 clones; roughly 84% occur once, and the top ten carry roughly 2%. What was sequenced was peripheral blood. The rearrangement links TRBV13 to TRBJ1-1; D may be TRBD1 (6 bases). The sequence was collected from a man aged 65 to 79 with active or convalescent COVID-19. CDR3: CASSLRTENTEAFF. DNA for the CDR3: TGTGCCAGCAGCTTAAGGACAGAGAACACTGAAGCTTTCTTT.